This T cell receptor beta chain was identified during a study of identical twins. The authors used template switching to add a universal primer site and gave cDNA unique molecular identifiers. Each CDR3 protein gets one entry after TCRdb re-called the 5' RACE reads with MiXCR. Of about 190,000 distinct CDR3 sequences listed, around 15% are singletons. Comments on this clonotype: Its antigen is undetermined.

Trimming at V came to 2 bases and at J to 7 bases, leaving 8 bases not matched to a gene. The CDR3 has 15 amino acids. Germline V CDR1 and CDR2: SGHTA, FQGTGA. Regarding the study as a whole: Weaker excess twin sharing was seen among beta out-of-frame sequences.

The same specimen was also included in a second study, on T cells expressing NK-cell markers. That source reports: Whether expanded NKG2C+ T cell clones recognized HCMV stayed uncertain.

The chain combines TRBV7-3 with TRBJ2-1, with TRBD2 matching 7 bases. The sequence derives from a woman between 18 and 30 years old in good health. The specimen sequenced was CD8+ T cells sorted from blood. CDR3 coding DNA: TGTGCCAGCAGCTTATCGGCTAGCGGAGAGAATGAGCAGTTCTTC. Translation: CASSLSASGENEQFF.